This T cell receptor (beta chain) was recovered during a study of OX40 agonist ivuxolimab in advanced cancers. As for the study in general: Hepatocellular carcinoma, melanoma, renal cell or head and neck cancer affected the dose-escalation patients. Three dose-escalation patients had partial responses: one with hepatocellular carcinoma and two with cutaneous melanoma.

Patients were ruled out by autoimmune disease history or systemic immunosuppression. Germline loops: CDR1 MDHEN, CDR2 SYDVKM. Trimming at V came to 6 bases and at J to 6 bases, leaving 7 bases not matched to a gene. The CDR3 consists of 15 residues. Assay: immunoSEQ multiplex PCR; the TCRdb copy retains only in-frame clones and omits some. This sample has 90,000 to 150,000 clones, with around 87% found just once. The receptor's source is an adult with an advanced solid tumor such as melanoma, head and neck, liver or kidney cancer. This chain links TRBV28 with TRBJ1-4; 10 positions agree with TRBD1. Sequencing was performed on CD4+ or CD8+ T cells sorted from blood, taken in a trial of the OX40 agonist ivuxolimab. DNA of the CDR3: TGTGCCAGCAGGGTACCGGGACAGGGGTATGAAAAACTGTTTTTT. Protein sequence: CASRVPGQGYEKLFF. Drawing the rest from reference TRBV28 and TRBJ1-4, the complete variable domain is DVKVTQSSRYLVKRTGEKVFLECVQDMDHENMFWYRQDPGLGLRLIYFSYDVKMKEKGDIPEGYSVSREKKERFSLILESASTNQTSMYLCASRVPGQGYEKLFFGSGTQLSVL.